This T cell receptor beta chain was documented in a study of blood T cells in healthy people across ages. Together with a sample-barcoded 5' primer, a J-beta primer mix was included in a second PCR lasting about 6 to 11 cycles. TCRdb independently ran MiXCR on the 5' RACE reads; one entry per CDR3 protein. The repertoire holds over a million distinct CDR3 sequences, with 35% to 50% as singletons. V was pared by 0 bases and J by 0 bases, with 15 bases between. CDR1 and CDR2 from the germline V gene are DFQATT and SNEGSKA (reference sequence). The CDR3 totals 17 residues. V usage is TRBV20-1 and J usage is TRBJ2-1; D is possibly TRBD2 (5 bases). The receptor's source is a woman in her fifties or sixties in good health. Material for sequencing was blood. The CDR3, as DNA: TGCAGTGCTAGAGACGCTCGGGGTACTAGCTCCTACAATGAGCAGTTCTTC. It yields the protein CSARDARGTSSYNEQFF.